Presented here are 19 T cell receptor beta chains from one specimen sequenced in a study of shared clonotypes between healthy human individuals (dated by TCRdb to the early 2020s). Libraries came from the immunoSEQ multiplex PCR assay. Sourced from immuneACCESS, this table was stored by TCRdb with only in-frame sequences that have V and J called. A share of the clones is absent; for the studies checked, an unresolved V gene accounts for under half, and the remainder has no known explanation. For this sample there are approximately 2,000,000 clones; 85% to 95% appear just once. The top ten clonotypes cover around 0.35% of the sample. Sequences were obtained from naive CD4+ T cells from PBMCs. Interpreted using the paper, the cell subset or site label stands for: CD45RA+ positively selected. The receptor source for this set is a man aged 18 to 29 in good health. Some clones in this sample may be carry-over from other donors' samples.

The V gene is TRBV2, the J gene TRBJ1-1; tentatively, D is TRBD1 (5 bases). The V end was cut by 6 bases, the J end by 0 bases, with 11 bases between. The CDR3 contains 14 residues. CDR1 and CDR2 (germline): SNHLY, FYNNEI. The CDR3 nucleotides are TGTGCCAGCAGCTGGGGGGGACTGAACACTGAAGCTTTCTTT. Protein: CASSWGGLNTEAFF.

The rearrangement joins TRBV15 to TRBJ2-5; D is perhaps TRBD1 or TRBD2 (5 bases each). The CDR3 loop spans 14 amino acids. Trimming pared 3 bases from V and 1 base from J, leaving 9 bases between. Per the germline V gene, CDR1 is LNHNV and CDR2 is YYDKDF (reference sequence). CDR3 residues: CATSRGRSQETQYF. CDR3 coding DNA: TGTGCCACCAGCAGGGGACGGAGCCAAGAGACCCAGTACTTC.

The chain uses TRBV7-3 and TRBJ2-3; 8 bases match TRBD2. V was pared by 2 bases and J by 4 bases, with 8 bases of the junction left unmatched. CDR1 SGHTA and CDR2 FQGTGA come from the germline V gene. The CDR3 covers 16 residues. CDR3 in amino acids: CASSLRAGGRADTQYF. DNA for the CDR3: TGTGCCAGCAGCTTACGGGCGGGGGGCAGAGCAGATACGCAGTATTTT.

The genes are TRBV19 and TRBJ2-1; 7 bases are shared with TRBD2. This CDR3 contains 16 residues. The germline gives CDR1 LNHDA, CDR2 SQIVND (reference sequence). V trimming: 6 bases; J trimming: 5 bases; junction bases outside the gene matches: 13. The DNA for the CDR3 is TGTGCCAGTAGCCCGATGGCGGGAGTGACCCACAATGAGCAGTTCTTC. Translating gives CASSPMAGVTHNEQFF. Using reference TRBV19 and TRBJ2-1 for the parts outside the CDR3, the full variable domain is DGGITQSPKYLFRKEGQNVTLSCEQNLNHDAMYWYRQDPGQGLRLIYYSQIVNDFQKGDIAEGYSVSREKKESFPLTVTSAQKNPTAFYLCASSPMAGVTHNEQFFGPGTRLTVL.

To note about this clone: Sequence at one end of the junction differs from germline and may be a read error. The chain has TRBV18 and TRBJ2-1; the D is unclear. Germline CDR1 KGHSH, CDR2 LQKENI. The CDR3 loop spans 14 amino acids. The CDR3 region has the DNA TGTGCCAGCTCCCCACTGCCCTCCTACAATGAGCAGTTCTTC. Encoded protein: CASSPLPSYNEQFF.

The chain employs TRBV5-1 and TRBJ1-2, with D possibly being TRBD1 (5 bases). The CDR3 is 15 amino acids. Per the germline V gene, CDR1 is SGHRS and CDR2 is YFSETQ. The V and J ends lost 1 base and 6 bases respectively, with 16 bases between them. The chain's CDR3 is CASSLTPRALDGYTF. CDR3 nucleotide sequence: TGCGCCAGCAGCTTGACGCCCAGGGCCCTAGATGGCTACACCTTC.

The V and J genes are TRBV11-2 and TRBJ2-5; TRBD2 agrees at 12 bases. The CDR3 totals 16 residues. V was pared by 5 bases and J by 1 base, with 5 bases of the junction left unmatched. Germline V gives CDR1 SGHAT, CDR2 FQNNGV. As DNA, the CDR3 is TGTGCCAGCAGCCTCCAACTAGCGGGAGGCCAAGAGACCCAGTACTTC. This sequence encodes CASSLQLAGGQETQYF. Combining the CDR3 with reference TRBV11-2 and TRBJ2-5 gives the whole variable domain EAGVAQSPRYKIIEKRQSVAFWCNPISGHATLYWYQQILGQGPKLLIQFQNNGVVDDSQLPKDRFSAERLKGVDSTLKIQPAKLEDSAVYLCASSLQLAGGQETQYFGPGTRLLVL.

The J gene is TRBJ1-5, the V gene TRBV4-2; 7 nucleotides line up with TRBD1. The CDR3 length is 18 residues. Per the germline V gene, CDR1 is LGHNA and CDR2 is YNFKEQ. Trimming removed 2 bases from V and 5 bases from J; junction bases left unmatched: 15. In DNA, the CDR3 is TGTGCCAGCAGCCAAAAAAACCCAGGGGGGACGGGCCATCAGCCCCAGCATTTT. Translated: CASSQKNPGGTGHQPQHF.

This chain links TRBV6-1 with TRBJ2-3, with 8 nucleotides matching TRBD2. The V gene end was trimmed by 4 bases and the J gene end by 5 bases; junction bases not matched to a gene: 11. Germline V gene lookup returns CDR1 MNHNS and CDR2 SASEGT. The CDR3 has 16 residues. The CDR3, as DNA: TGTGCCAGCAGTGCATGGGGCGGGAGGTTGGGAGATACGCAGTATTTT. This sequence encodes CASSAWGGRLGDTQYF.

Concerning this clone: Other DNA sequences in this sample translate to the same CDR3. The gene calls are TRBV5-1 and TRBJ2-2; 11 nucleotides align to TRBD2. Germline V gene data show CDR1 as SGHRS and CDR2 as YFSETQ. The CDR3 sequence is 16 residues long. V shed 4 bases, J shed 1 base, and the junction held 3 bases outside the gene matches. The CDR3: CASSLLAGGNTGELFF. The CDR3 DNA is TGCGCCAGCAGCCTGCTAGCGGGAGGGAACACCGGGGAGCTGTTTTTT.

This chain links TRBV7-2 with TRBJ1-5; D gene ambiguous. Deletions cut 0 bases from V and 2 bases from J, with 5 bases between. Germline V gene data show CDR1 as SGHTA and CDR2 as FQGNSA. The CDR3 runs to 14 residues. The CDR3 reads CASSLAQGNQPQHF. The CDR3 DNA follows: TGTGCCAGCAGCTTAGCTCAGGGCAATCAGCCCCAGCATTTT.

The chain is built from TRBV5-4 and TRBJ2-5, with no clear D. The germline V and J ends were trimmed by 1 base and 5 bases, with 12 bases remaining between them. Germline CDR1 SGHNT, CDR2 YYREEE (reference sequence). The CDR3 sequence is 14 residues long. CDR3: CASSLWVSQETQYF. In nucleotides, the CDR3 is TGTGCCAGCAGCTTGTGGGTCAGCCAGGAGACCCAGTACTTC.

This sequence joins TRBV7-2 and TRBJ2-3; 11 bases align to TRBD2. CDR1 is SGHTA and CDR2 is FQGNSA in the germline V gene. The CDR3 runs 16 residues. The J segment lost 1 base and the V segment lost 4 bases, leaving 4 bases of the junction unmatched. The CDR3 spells CASSSVLAGGTDTQYF. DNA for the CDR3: TGTGCCAGCAGCTCGGTACTAGCGGGAGGCACAGATACGCAGTATTTT.

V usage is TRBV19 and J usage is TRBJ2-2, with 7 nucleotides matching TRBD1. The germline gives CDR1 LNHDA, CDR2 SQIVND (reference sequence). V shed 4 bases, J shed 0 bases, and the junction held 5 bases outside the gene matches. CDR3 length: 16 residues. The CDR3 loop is CASSTRQGANTGELFF. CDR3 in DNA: TGTGCCAGTAGTACCCGACAGGGCGCGAACACCGGGGAGCTGTTTTTT.

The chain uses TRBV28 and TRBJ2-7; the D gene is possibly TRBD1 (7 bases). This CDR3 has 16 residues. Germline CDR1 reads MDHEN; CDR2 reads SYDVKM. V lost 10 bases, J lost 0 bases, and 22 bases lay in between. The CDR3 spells CATCPGGLDFSYEQYF. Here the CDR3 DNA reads TGTGCCACCTGCCCAGGGGGGCTGGACTTCTCCTACGAGCAGTACTTC.

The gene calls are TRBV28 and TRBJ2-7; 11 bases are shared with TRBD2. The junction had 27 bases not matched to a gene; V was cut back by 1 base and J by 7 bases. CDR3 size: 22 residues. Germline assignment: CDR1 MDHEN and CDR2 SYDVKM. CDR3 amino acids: CASSLLKLFGTSGLSQVGEQYF. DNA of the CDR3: TGTGCCAGCAGTTTATTGAAATTATTCGGGACTAGCGGCCTTAGTCAAGTAGGGGAGCAGTACTTC.

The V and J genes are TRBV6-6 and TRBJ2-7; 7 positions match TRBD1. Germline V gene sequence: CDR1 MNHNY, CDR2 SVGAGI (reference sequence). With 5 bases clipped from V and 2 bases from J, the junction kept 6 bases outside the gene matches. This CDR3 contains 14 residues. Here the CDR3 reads CASSLDRAAYEQYF. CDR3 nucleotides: TGTGCCAGCAGTCTAGACAGGGCCGCCTACGAGCAGTACTTC.

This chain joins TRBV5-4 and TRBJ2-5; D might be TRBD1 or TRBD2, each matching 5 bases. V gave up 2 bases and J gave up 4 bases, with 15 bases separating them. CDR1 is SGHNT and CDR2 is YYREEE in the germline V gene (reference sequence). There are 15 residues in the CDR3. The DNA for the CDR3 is TGTGCCAGCAGCTTCACCGGGACCAAAGGAGAGACCCAGTACTTC. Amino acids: CASSFTGTKGETQYF.

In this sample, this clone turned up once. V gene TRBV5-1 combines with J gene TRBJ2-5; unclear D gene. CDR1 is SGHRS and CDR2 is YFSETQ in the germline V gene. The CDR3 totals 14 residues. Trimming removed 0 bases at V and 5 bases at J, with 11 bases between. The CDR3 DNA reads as TGCGCCAGCAGCTTGGGATTGAATCCGGAGACCCAGTACTTC. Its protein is CASSLGLNPETQYF.